These T cell receptor beta chains were read from a single sample in a study of T cells after yellow fever vaccination. TCRdb itself ran the 5' RACE reads through MiXCR, one entry per CDR3 protein. The sample includes 300,000 to 350,000 distinct CDR3 sequences, 3% to 4.5% of them seen just once. The input for sequencing was PBMCs, taken 5 days after the yellow fever booster vaccination. The receptors were sampled from a young man who received the YFV17D yellow fever vaccine. CDR3s include the opening cysteine and the closing phenylalanine or tryptophan.

J gene: TRBJ2-1; V gene: TRBV5-1; CDR3 protein: CATQLASSSYNEQFF
J gene: TRBJ2-3; V gene: TRBV5-6; CDR3 protein: CASSLKHTDTQYF
J gene: TRBJ2-3; V gene: TRBV7-9; CDR3 protein: CASSFDLDRADTQYF
J gene: TRBJ1-2; V gene: TRBV4-1; CDR3 protein: CASSQEREGAGYGYTF
J gene: TRBJ2-1; V gene: TRBV7-2; CDR3 protein: CASSLGQRSYNEQFF
J gene: TRBJ2-1; V gene: TRBV6-6; CDR3 protein: CASISRDTPYNEQFF
J gene: TRBJ1-2; V gene: TRBV5-1; CDR3 protein: CASSIHRGGYTF
J gene: TRBJ2-4; V gene: TRBV3-1; CDR3 protein: CASSQTLGRIQYF
J gene: TRBJ2-7; V gene: TRBV10-3; CDR3 protein: CAIGGPLLTYEQYF
J gene: TRBJ2-2; V gene: TRBV5-4; CDR3 protein: CASSPAVGTGELFF
J gene: TRBJ2-3; V gene: TRBV6-2/TRBV6-3; CDR3 protein: CASEDRPGGNTQYF
J gene: TRBJ2-7; V gene: TRBV2; CDR3 protein: CASTSGTGPYEQYF
J gene: TRBJ1-4; V gene: TRBV7-9; CDR3 protein: CASSAPGQGEKLFF
J gene: TRBJ2-5; V gene: TRBV10-1; CDR3 protein: CASSEDPQETQYF
J gene: TRBJ2-5; V gene: TRBV5-1; CDR3 protein: CASSRPGERTQYF
J gene: TRBJ2-1; V gene: TRBV7-8; CDR3 protein: CASSLSNGARWNEQFF
J gene: TRBJ2-6; V gene: TRBV10-3; CDR3 protein: CAISERTGAGANVLTF
J gene: TRBJ1-6; V gene: TRBV20-1; CDR3 protein: CSARGSPVAGSPLHF
J gene: TRBJ1-4; V gene: TRBV4-2; CDR3 protein: CASSQSQGEKLFF
J gene: TRBJ1-2; V gene: TRBV20-1; CDR3 protein: CSARTGFQGYTF
J gene: TRBJ2-3; V gene: TRBV4-1; CDR3 protein: CASSQDIRGRDTQYF
J gene: TRBJ2-1; V gene: TRBV4-1; CDR3 protein: CASSQIIQGAQREQFF
J gene: TRBJ2-2; V gene: TRBV25-1; CDR3 protein: CAMGGWSGELFF
J gene: TRBJ2-3; V gene: TRBV20-1; CDR3 protein: CSAHGQGADTQYF
J gene: TRBJ2-2; V gene: TRBV5-1; CDR3 protein: CASSFAGAPGELFF
J gene: TRBJ2-3; V gene: TRBV5-1; CDR3 protein: CASSIWTGGDTQYF
J gene: TRBJ2-5; V gene: TRBV9; CDR3 protein: CASSVSRVGGQETQYF
J gene: TRBJ1-2; V gene: TRBV28; CDR3 protein: CASNTDRAHGYTF
J gene: TRBJ1-1; V gene: TRBV9; CDR3 protein: CASSPRDRGLTEAFF
J gene: TRBJ2-1; V gene: TRBV6-5; CDR3 protein: CASSSRWTSGGEEQFF
J gene: TRBJ2-3; V gene: TRBV5-1; CDR3 protein: CASSLVYGPDTQYF
J gene: TRBJ2-2; V gene: TRBV7-8; CDR3 protein: CASSSGTDNTGELFF
J gene: TRBJ1-1; V gene: TRBV4-1; CDR3 protein: CASSQVATMNTEAFF
J gene: TRBJ2-5; V gene: TRBV6-2/TRBV6-3; CDR3 protein: CASSNQGQETQYF
J gene: TRBJ2-5; V gene: TRBV11-2; CDR3 protein: CASSTPGGVRKTQYF
J gene: TRBJ2-2; V gene: TRBV6-1; CDR3 protein: CATVAFAPGELFF
J gene: TRBJ2-7; V gene: TRBV10-3; CDR3 protein: CAIRREDSYEQYF
J gene: TRBJ2-7; V gene: TRBV6-6; CDR3 protein: CASSSDRGNEQYF
J gene: TRBJ2-2; V gene: TRBV7-2; CDR3 protein: CASSPDSRAGELFF
J gene: TRBJ2-5; V gene: TRBV12-3/TRBV12-4; CDR3 protein: CASSLDLKGRETQYF
J gene: TRBJ2-2; V gene: TRBV7-3; CDR3 protein: CASSQPGRANTGELFF
J gene: TRBJ1-1; V gene: TRBV6-4; CDR3 protein: CASSASGTGGNTEAFF
J gene: TRBJ1-6; V gene: TRBV14; CDR3 protein: CASSQSSGQTYNSPLHF
J gene: TRBJ1-2; V gene: TRBV14; CDR3 protein: CASSAVTAANYGYTF
J gene: TRBJ2-7; V gene: TRBV2; CDR3 protein: CASRDPRFEQYF
J gene: TRBJ1-2; V gene: TRBV6-4; CDR3 protein: CASSDGRGLGYTF
J gene: TRBJ1-1; V gene: TRBV7-2; CDR3 protein: CASSLQGAENTEAFF
J gene: TRBJ2-2; V gene: TRBV7-3; CDR3 protein: CASRFHPQGGGELFF
J gene: TRBJ1-1; V gene: TRBV12-3/TRBV12-4; CDR3 protein: CASSPRQGRTFF
J gene: TRBJ2-2; V gene: TRBV5-1; CDR3 protein: CASSYGLGGTGELFF
J gene: TRBJ1-5; V gene: TRBV6-5; CDR3 protein: CASSSTGNNQPQHF
J gene: TRBJ1-2; V gene: TRBV7-9; CDR3 protein: CASQTYGDYGYTF
J gene: TRBJ2-3; V gene: TRBV24-1; CDR3 protein: CATSDTGTSGGTDTQYF
J gene: TRBJ2-3; V gene: TRBV3-1; CDR3 protein: CASSRKNPRTSGGADTQYF
J gene: TRBJ2-7; V gene: TRBV21-1; CDR3 protein: CASSKVVPFCSYEQYF
J gene: TRBJ2-3; V gene: TRBV20-1; CDR3 protein: CSARDFSRGLADTQYF